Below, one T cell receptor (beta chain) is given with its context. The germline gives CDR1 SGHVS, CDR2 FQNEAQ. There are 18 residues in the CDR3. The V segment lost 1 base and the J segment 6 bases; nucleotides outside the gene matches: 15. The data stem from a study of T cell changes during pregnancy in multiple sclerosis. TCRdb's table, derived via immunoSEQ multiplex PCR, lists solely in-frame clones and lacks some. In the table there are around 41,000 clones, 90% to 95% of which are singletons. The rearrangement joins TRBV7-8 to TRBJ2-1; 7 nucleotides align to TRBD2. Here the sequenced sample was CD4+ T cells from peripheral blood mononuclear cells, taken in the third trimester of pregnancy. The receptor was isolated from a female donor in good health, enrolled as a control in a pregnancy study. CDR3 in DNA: TGTGCCAGCAGCTTAGTTGCGGCTAGCGGCCATAAAGCCAATGAGCAGTTCTTC. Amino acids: CASSLVAASGHKANEQFF.